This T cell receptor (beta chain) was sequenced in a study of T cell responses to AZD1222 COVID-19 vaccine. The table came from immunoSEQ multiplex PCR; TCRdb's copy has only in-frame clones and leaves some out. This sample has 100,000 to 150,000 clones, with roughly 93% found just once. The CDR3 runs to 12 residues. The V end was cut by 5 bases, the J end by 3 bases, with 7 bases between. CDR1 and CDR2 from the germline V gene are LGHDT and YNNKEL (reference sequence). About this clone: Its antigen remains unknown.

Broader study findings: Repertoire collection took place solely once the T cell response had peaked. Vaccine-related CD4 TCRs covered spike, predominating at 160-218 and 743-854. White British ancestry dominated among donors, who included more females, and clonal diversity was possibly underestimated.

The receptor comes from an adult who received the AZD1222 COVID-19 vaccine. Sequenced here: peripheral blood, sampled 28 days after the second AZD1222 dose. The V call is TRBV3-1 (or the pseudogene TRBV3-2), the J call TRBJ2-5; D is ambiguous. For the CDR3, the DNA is TGTGCCAGCAGCTTGAACGAAGAGACCCAGTACTTC. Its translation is CASSLNEETQYF.